This passage covers 29 T cell receptor beta chains from one sample sequenced in a study of T cell repertoires in cytomegalovirus infection. Each CDR3 protein is one row after TCRdb ran MiXCR on the reads. The table includes fewer than 200,000 distinct CDR3 sequences, about 20% detected once. Sequenced: PBMCs. Receptor source: a human donor in good health (CMV status not recorded). Some clones in this sample may be carry-over from other donors' samples.

The rearrangement uses TRBV5-1 and TRBJ1-1, with D unclear. Germline V lookup: CDR1 SGHRS, CDR2 YFSETQ. The CDR3 is 15 residues long. V was shortened by 3 bases and J by 0 bases, with 12 bases between the two germline ends. The chain's CDR3 is CASSWAGSVNTEAFF. CDR3 sequence (DNA): TGCGCCAGCAGCTGGGCCGGGAGTGTGAACACTGAAGCTTTCTTT. The variable domain in full, completed from reference TRBV5-1 and TRBJ1-1, reads KAGVTQTPRYLIKTRGQQVTLSCSPISGHRSVSWYQQTPGQGLQFLFEYFSETQRNKGNFPGRFSGRQFSNSRSEMNVSTLELGDSALYLCASSWAGSVNTEAFFGQGTRLTVV.

This clonotype showed up just a few times. The chain joins TRBV2 to TRBJ1-1; D is perhaps TRBD1 (6 bases). Trimming took off 6 bases at V and 3 bases at J, with 14 bases between the two ends. The germline V gene encodes CDR1 SNHLY and CDR2 FYNNEI. The CDR3 is 14 amino acids. The CDR3 DNA reads as TGTGCCAGCAGCCCAAGGCAGGGGTACACTGAAGCTTTCTTT. It translates to CASSPRQGYTEAFF.

This clonotype has a count of ten or more. This chain joins TRBV11-3 and TRBJ2-5, with 9 bases identical to TRBD1. Germline V gene lookup returns CDR1 SGHNT and CDR2 YENEEA. J lost 4 bases, V lost 4 bases, and 7 bases had no gene match. The CDR3 has 15 residues. The CDR3 nucleotides read TGTGCCAGCAGCTCCGGACAGGGGTATGGAGAGACCCAGTACTTC. Translating gives CASSSGQGYGETQYF.

This rearrangement joins TRBV19 to TRBJ2-6; D gene ambiguous. This CDR3 has 13 amino acids. In germline, CDR1 is LNHDA, CDR2 SQIVND (reference sequence). The ends were cut back, 2 bases at V and 2 bases at J, with 1 base in the middle. Written as DNA, the CDR3 is TGTGCCAGTAGTATAACTGGGGCCAACGTCCTGACTTTC. This sequence encodes CASSITGANVLTF.

This clonotype was picked up a small number of times. V is TRBV12-3 or TRBV12-4 and J is TRBJ2-1, with TRBD1 matching over 11 bases. The junction had 5 bases not matched to a gene; V was cut back by 6 bases and J by 4 bases. The CDR3 has 15 amino acids. CDR3: CASRSRDRGYNEQFF. DNA for the CDR3: TGTGCCAGCAGGTCCCGGGACAGGGGGTACAATGAGCAGTTCTTC.

Turning to this clonotype: The junction departs from germline at one end; a sequencing error may be responsible. This chain uses TRBV28 with TRBJ1-3; D gene uncertain. Germline loops: CDR1 MDHEN, CDR2 SYDVKM. The CDR3 has 10 amino acids. The DNA of the CDR3 is TGTGACAGCAGGCGAAACACCATATATTTT. Protein sequence: CDSRRNTIYF.

V is TRBV20-1 and J is TRBJ1-6; 8 positions match TRBD1. The CDR3 has 15 residues. J lost 9 bases, V lost 1 base, and 8 bases had no gene match. Germline V gene lookup returns CDR1 DFQATT and CDR2 SNEGSKA (reference sequence). The DNA of the CDR3 is TGCAGTGCTAGAGGGGTCGACAGGGGTAGTTCACCCCTCCACTTT. Protein: CSARGVDRGSSPLHF.

To note about this clonotype: This may stem from a read error, because a much larger clone lies one nucleotide away. The genes are TRBV28 and TRBJ1-2, with TRBD1 as a possible D gene (5 bases). V lost 7 bases to trimming and J lost 7 bases, with 16 bases between them. This CDR3 contains 13 residues. The V gene's germline CDR1 is MDHEN and CDR2 SYDVKM. The CDR3 sequence: CASTLGTPSGYTF. The CDR3, as DNA: TGTGCCAGCACCCTCGGGACTCCCTCTGGCTACACCTTC.

This clonotype was observed a few times. This chain connects TRBV7-9 to TRBJ2-7; 15 nucleotides match TRBD2. V gave up 5 bases and J gave up 3 bases; unmatched junction bases: 11. CDR3 length: 18 residues. Germline loops: CDR1 SEHNR, CDR2 FQNEAQ (reference sequence). The CDR3: CASSRLPPGLAGGYEQYF. The CDR3 DNA follows: TGTGCCAGCAGCCGGTTACCCCCGGGACTAGCGGGAGGCTACGAGCAGTACTTC.

V usage is TRBV9 and J usage is TRBJ1-5; 7 bases map to TRBD1. The CDR3 covers 14 residues. Per the germline V gene, CDR1 is SGDLS and CDR2 is YYNGEE. The ends lost 3 bases at V and 3 bases at J; junction bases unmatched: 3. The CDR3 DNA sequence: TGTGCCAGCAGCGCAGGGGGGGACAATCAGCCCCAGCATTTT. The encoded protein is CASSAGGDNQPQHF.

The CDR3 bases are TGTGCCAGCAGCTCGACGACAGAAGGGAATGAGCAGTTCTTC. This translates into CASSSTTEGNEQFF. The genes are TRBV7-3 and TRBJ2-1, with a tentative D call TRBD1 (5 bases). Germline V lookup: CDR1 SGHTA, CDR2 FQGTGA. Trimming left V 4 bases short and J 7 bases short, with 14 bases between. This CDR3 region has 14 residues.

This clonotype was seen a handful of times. The V gene is TRBV6-4, the J gene TRBJ2-1; the D gene is possibly TRBD1 (6 bases). Looked up from germline, CDR1 is MRHNA and CDR2 is SNTAGT. The CDR3 totals 13 residues. V lost 3 bases to trimming and J lost 6 bases, with 9 bases between them. CDR3 amino acids: CASSESRGNEQFF. In DNA form, the CDR3 reads TGTGCCAGCAGTGAAAGCAGGGGCAATGAGCAGTTCTTC.

This clonotype was seen only a few times. This chain links TRBV29-1 with TRBJ1-2, with 10 bases lining up with TRBD1. Per germline, CDR1 SQVTM and CDR2 ANQGSEA. V trimming: 6 bases; J trimming: 7 bases; junction bases outside the gene matches: 11. This CDR3 has 14 residues. The CDR3 is CSVTGTGALGGYTF. For the CDR3, the DNA is TGCAGCGTGACCGGGACAGGGGCGTTAGGTGGCTACACCTTC.

This clonotype has a count of ten or more. This chain joins TRBV18 and TRBJ2-5; maybe TRBD2 (6 bases). Trimming shortened V by 2 bases and J by 1 base, and 8 bases separated the two germline ends. The CDR3 runs to 14 residues. Germline assignment: CDR1 KGHSH and CDR2 LQKENI. CDR3 DNA sequence: TGTGCCAGCTCACCAGGAGGGACCCAAGAGACCCAGTACTTC. Translating it yields CASSPGGTQETQYF.

This clonotype was seen repeatedly, ten times or more. The chain uses TRBV29-1 and TRBJ1-6, with D possibly matching TRBD1 (6 bases). V shed 5 bases and J shed 9 bases, with 20 bases lying between them. In germline, CDR1 is SQVTM, CDR2 ANQGSEA. The CDR3 consists of 15 residues. The CDR3 loop reads CSVPLRQAGGSPLHF. CDR3 bases: TGCAGCGTTCCTCTTCGACAGGCTGGTGGTTCACCCCTCCACTTT. The full variable domain, completed using reference TRBV29-1 and TRBJ1-6, is SAVISQKPSRDICQRGTSLTIQCQVDSQVTMMFWYRQQPGQSLTLIATANQGSEATYESGFVIDKFPISRPNLTFSTLTVSNMSPEDSSIYLCSVPLRQAGGSPLHFGNGTRLTVT.

The gene calls are TRBV5-6 and TRBJ1-2; TRBD1 agrees at 7 bases. Germline assignment: CDR1 SGHDT and CDR2 YYEEEE. CDR3 length equals 14 residues. V dropped 0 bases and J dropped 3; count of bases not matched to a gene: 2. This CDR3 is CASSLVRGYYGYTF. The CDR3 region has the DNA TGTGCCAGCAGCTTGGTCAGGGGGTACTATGGCTACACCTTC.

The V gene is TRBV29-1, the J gene TRBJ2-3; a weak D match, TRBD2 (5 bases). CDR3 length: 13 residues. Trimming shortened V by 4 bases and J by 2 bases, and 10 bases separated the two germline ends. Germline V CDR1 and CDR2: SQVTM, ANQGSEA. The CDR3, as DNA: TGCAGCGTTGGAGGGCCATACACAGATACGCAGTATTTT. Protein sequence: CSVGGPYTDTQYF.

The V and J genes are TRBV7-6 and TRBJ2-7; D is perhaps TRBD1 or TRBD2 (5 bases each). Germline V gene data show CDR1 as SGHVS and CDR2 as FNYEAQ. Trimming pared 4 bases from V and 0 bases from J, leaving 16 bases between. This CDR3 is 16 amino acids long. CDR3 region: CASSSGTRLGSYEQYF. In DNA form, the CDR3 reads TGTGCCAGCAGCTCCGGGACCCGCTTGGGCTCCTACGAGCAGTACTTC.

This sequence joins TRBV6-5 and TRBJ1-4; D unresolved. From germline, CDR1 is MNHEY and CDR2 SVGAGI. There are 13 residues in the CDR3. Trimming left V 1 base short and J 5 bases short, with 5 bases between. The CDR3 bases are TGTGCCAGCAGTTACTATGAGAATGAAAAACTGTTTTTT. Protein sequence: CASSYYENEKLFF.

This chain links TRBV28 with TRBJ2-1; possible D gene TRBD2, 5 bases. V lost 5 bases, J lost 2 bases, and 16 bases lay in between. CDR1 and CDR2 (germline): MDHEN, SYDVKM. The CDR3 extends over 16 amino acids. In DNA, the CDR3 is TGTGCCAGCAGTGAATCGGGCCCGGGAACCTACAATGAGCAGTTCTTC. It is translated as CASSESGPGTYNEQFF.

This clonotype was seen many times. The J gene is TRBJ2-7, the V gene TRBV24-1, with D unclear. Trimming cost V 4 bases and J 9 bases, with 12 bases left between them. The germline V gene encodes CDR1 KGHDR and CDR2 SFDVKD. CDR3 length: 12 amino acids. CDR3 sequence reads: CATSDRGVRQYF. In DNA form, the CDR3 reads TGTGCCACCAGTGACCGAGGAGTTAGGCAGTACTTC.

The chain recombines TRBV25-1 with TRBJ2-3, with 8 bases that match TRBD1. CDR1 MGHDK and CDR2 SYGVNS come from the germline V gene. V lost 2 bases to trimming and J lost 0 bases; unmatched junction nucleotides: 7. This CDR3 has 17 amino acids. CDR3 nucleotide sequence: TGTGCCAGCAGTGAAAACCGAGGACAGGGCAGCACAGATACGCAGTATTTT. This codes for CASSENRGQGSTDTQYF. The full variable domain, its missing parts supplied by reference TRBV25-1 and TRBJ2-3, is EADIYQTPRYLVIGTGKKITLECSQTMGHDKMYWYQQDPGMELHLIHYSYGVNSTEKGDLSSESTVSRIRTEHFPLTLESARPSHTSQYLCASSENRGQGSTDTQYFGPGTRLTVL.

This clonotype is medium-sized in the sample. V and J are TRBV7-2 and TRBJ2-7, with D possibly TRBD1 on 5 matching bases. Trimming took off 2 bases at V and 2 bases at J, with 16 bases between the two ends. CDR1 SGHTA and CDR2 FQGNSA come from the germline V gene. This CDR3 spans 16 amino acids. The DNA for the CDR3 is TGTGCCAGCAGCTTAATGGAAGGGGTCCTGACCTACGAGCAGTACTTC. It encodes CASSLMEGVLTYEQYF.

The chain uses TRBV29-1 and TRBJ2-7; D ambiguous. Germline V gives CDR1 SQVTM, CDR2 ANQGSEA. The CDR3 totals 11 residues. The V and J ends lost 7 bases and 4 bases respectively, with 11 bases between them. The DNA for the CDR3 is TGCAGCGGCCTCGAAGGGTACGAGCAGTACTTC. It encodes CSGLEGYEQYF.

There are a few counts of this clonotype. The gene calls are TRBV11-2 and TRBJ1-2; no reliable D call. CDR3 size: 15 residues. Germline CDR1 is SGHAT and CDR2 is FQNNGV. Trimming shortened V by 0 bases and J by 1 base, and 9 bases separated the two germline ends. The CDR3, as DNA: TGTGCCAGCAGCTTAGAGTACGGAAGTAACTATGGCTACACCTTC. Translated: CASSLEYGSNYGYTF.

This clonotype was observed at least ten times. This chain joins TRBV5-6 and TRBJ1-2, with 7 bases fitting TRBD1. J gave up 10 bases and V 3 bases, and 3 bases lay outside the gene matches. Germline V lookup: CDR1 SGHDT, CDR2 YYEEEE. This CDR3 has 11 residues. The CDR3 DNA follows: TGTGCCAGCAGCTCGGACAGGATCTACACCTTC. This codes for CASSSDRIYTF. Full variable domain (outside the CDR3, taken from reference TRBV5-6 and TRBJ1-2): DAGVTQSPTHLIKTRGQQVTLRCSPKSGHDTVSWYQQALGQGPQFIFQYYEEEERQRGNFPDRFSGHQFPNYSSELNVNALLLGDSALYLCASSSDRIYTFGSGTRLTVV.

This clonotype was found many times. The chain has TRBV7-2 and TRBJ2-3, with TRBD1 identical over 10 bases. The V segment lost 7 bases and the J segment 5 bases; nucleotides outside the gene matches: 9. The length of the CDR3 is 15 residues. Germline-derived CDR1 and CDR2 are SGHTA and FQGNSA. CDR3 region: CASKGDRGGRDTQYF. The CDR3, as DNA: TGTGCCAGCAAGGGGGACAGGGGAGGGAGAGATACGCAGTATTTT.

This chain links TRBV7-3 with TRBJ1-1; 7 bases are a match to TRBD1. V dropped 5 bases and J dropped 3; count of bases not matched to a gene: 6. Germline CDR1 SGHTA, CDR2 FQGTGA. The CDR3 is 14 residues long. Written as DNA, the CDR3 is TGTGCCAGCAGCCCGACAGGGCGACACACTGAAGCTTTCTTT. Protein sequence: CASSPTGRHTEAFF. The entire variable domain, with the rest obtained from reference TRBV7-3 and TRBJ1-1, is as follows: GAGVSQTPSNKVTEKGKYVELRCDPISGHTALYWYRQSLGQGPEFLIYFQGTGAADDSGLPNDRFFAVRPEGSVSTLKIQRTERGDSAVYLCASSPTGRHTEAFFGQGTRLTVV.

This clonotype was observed many times. The chain employs TRBV2 and TRBJ1-2; D gene uncertain. Trimming shortened V by 7 bases and J by 4 bases, and 10 bases separated the two germline ends. CDR1 SNHLY and CDR2 FYNNEI come from the germline V gene. The CDR3 length is 12 residues. CDR3 residues: CASNGQSYGYTF. Here the CDR3 DNA reads TGTGCCAGCAATGGGCAGAGCTATGGCTACACCTTC. The full variable domain, rest sourced from reference TRBV2 and TRBJ1-2, is EPEVTQTPSHQVTQMGQEVILRCVPISNHLYFYWYRQILGQKVEFLVSFYNNEISEKSEIFDDQFSVERPDGSNFTLKIRSTKLEDSAMYFCASNGQSYGYTFGSGTRLTVV.